Listed below are T cell receptor beta chains from one sample, sequenced in a study of T cell repertoires in cytomegalovirus infection. Their target antigens are unknown. One entry per CDR3 protein results from TCRdb running MiXCR on the reads. The sample lists approximately 770,000 distinct CDR3 sequences, 25% to 35% occurring once. Sequencing was performed on cultured CD8+ T cells from PBMCs, taken from culture after CMV antigen stimulation. The receptors were gathered from a human donor in good health (CMV status not recorded). Some clones in this sample may be carry-over from other donors' samples. Each CDR3 is given with its conserved first and last residue. Each record gives: V gene, clone size, D gene, J gene, CDR3 DNA, CDR3 protein. The D gene is left open where the match is weak. Clone size, where shown, is once, few, many, or a class for clones that have expanded.

V: TRBV12-3/TRBV12-4; size: few; D: -; J: TRBJ1-5; DNA: TGTGCCAGCAGTTTTAGCTTTAGTAGCCAGCCCCAGCATTTT; CDR3: CASSFSFSSQPQHF
V: TRBV7-6; size: -; D: -; J: TRBJ1-2; DNA: TGTGCCAGCAGTCATGGTTGGGGCTATGGCTACACCTTC; CDR3: CASSHGWGYGYTF
V: TRBV9; size: -; D: -; J: TRBJ1-2; DNA: TGTGCCAGCAGCGTAGTGTCGGGGAATGGCTACACCTTC; CDR3: CASSVVSGNGYTF
V: TRBV6-5; size: -; D: -; J: TRBJ2-7; DNA: TGTGCCAGCAGCGTAGGGGGACTCTACGAGCAGTACTTC; CDR3: CASSVGGLYEQYF
V: TRBV28; size: many; D: TRBD1; J: TRBJ2-2; DNA: TGTGCCAGCAGTTTGATCCAGGGGGCGGCCGGGGAGCTGTTTTTT; CDR3: CASSLIQGAAGELFF
V: TRBV7-6; size: -; D: TRBD2; J: TRBJ2-3; DNA: TGTGCCAGCAGCTCTAGCGGGGCCCCGGGAGGCACGCAGTATTTT; CDR3: CASSSSGAPGGTQYF
V: TRBV19; size: -; D: -; J: TRBJ2-7; DNA: TGTGCCAGTAGTATTTTCTTCGGGGGTATTCTGTACGAGCAGTACTTC; CDR3: CASSIFFGGILYEQYF
V: TRBV4-1; size: -; D: -; J: TRBJ2-5; DNA: TGCGCCAGCAGCCAAGTCGGGGCTCAAGAGACCCAGTACTTC; CDR3: CASSQVGAQETQYF
V: TRBV5-1; size: -; D: -; J: TRBJ1-5; DNA: TGCGCCAGCAGCTTGTTTGTCAGGGCTTATAGCAATCAGCCCCAGCATTTT; CDR3: CASSLFVRAYSNQPQHF
V: TRBV6-2/TRBV6-3; size: few; D: -; J: TRBJ1-6; DNA: TGTGCCAGCAGTGAGGACAGCAACTATAATTCACCCCTCCACTTT; CDR3: CASSEDSNYNSPLHF
V: TRBV11-2; size: few; D: -; J: TRBJ2-5; DNA: TGTGCCAGCAGCTTAGATAGCTTCGTGGAGACCCAGTACTTC; CDR3: CASSLDSFVETQYF
V: TRBV7-9; size: many; D: TRBD1; J: TRBJ2-1; DNA: TGTGCCAGCAGCCCCAGGGGGCCGATCTACAACTACAATGAGCAGTTCTTC; CDR3: CASSPRGPIYNYNEQFF
V: TRBV28; size: few; D: TRBD2; J: TRBJ2-3; DNA: TGTGCCAGCAGTTTTCCGACTAGCGGGGGGCGAGCAGATACGCAGTATTTT; CDR3: CASSFPTSGGRADTQYF
V: TRBV6-5; size: -; D: -; J: TRBJ1-1; DNA: TGTGCCAGCATCGAGAGGGGGGGGACTGAAGCTTTCTTT; CDR3: CASIERGGTEAFF
V: TRBV10-3; size: few; D: TRBD1; J: TRBJ2-1; DNA: TGTGCCATCAAAACCGGGACAGTCCACAATGAGCAGTTCTTC; CDR3: CAIKTGTVHNEQFF
V: TRBV12-3/TRBV12-4; size: many; D: -; J: TRBJ2-7; DNA: TGTGCCAGCAGTTTAGGCCGGAACTACGAGCAGTACTTC; CDR3: CASSLGRNYEQYF
V: TRBV14; size: -; D: TRBD1; J: TRBJ1-4; DNA: TGTGCCAGCAGCCAAGTTCGACCGGGACAGGGAAGTGAAAAACTGTTTTTT; CDR3: CASSQVRPGQGSEKLFF
V: TRBV7-6; size: many; D: TRBD1; J: TRBJ1-5; DNA: TGTGCCAGCAGCTACGGGACAGGGCCCAATCAGCCCCAGCATTTT; CDR3: CASSYGTGPNQPQHF
V: TRBV12-3/TRBV12-4; size: -; D: TRBD1; J: TRBJ1-4; DNA: TGTGCCAGCAGTCCTCCGGGACAGGGGAGTGAAAAACTGTTTTTT; CDR3: CASSPPGQGSEKLFF
V: TRBV15; size: few; D: -; J: TRBJ1-1; DNA: TGTGCCACCAGCAGAGACAGGACGGGGAACACTGAAGCTTTCTTT; CDR3: CATSRDRTGNTEAFF
V: TRBV10-1; size: few; D: TRBD2; J: TRBJ2-1; DNA: TGCGCCAGCAGTGAGTCGCCGAGACTAGCGGGGGGCTATGAGCAGTTCTTC; CDR3: CASSESPRLAGGYEQFF
V: TRBV18; size: once; D: -; J: TRBJ1-2; DNA: TGTGCCAGCTCACCCGAAGACTTCTATGGCTACACCTTC; CDR3: CASSPEDFYGYTF
V: TRBV10-1; size: -; D: TRBD2; J: TRBJ2-7; DNA: TGCGCCAGCAGTCCGACTAGCGGGGAATACCTCTCCTACGAGCAGTACTTC; CDR3: CASSPTSGEYLSYEQYF